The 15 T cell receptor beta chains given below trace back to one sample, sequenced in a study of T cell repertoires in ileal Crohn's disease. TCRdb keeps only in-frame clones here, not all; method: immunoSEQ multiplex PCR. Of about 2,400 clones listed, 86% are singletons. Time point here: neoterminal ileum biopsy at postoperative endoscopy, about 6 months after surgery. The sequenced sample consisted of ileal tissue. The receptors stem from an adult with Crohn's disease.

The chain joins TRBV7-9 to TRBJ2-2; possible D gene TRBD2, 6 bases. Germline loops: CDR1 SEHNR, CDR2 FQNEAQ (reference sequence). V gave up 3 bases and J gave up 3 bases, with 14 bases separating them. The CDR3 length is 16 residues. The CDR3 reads CASSFGGMGHTGELFF. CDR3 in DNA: TGTGCCAGCAGCTTCGGGGGAATGGGGCACACCGGGGAGCTGTTTTTT.

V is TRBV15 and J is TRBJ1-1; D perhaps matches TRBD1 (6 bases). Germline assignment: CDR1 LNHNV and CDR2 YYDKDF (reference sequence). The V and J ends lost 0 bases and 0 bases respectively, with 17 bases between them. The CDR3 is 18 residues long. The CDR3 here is CATSRDLVTGSVNTEAFF. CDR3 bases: TGTGCCACCAGCAGAGATCTTGTGACAGGTTCGGTGAACACTGAAGCTTTCTTT.

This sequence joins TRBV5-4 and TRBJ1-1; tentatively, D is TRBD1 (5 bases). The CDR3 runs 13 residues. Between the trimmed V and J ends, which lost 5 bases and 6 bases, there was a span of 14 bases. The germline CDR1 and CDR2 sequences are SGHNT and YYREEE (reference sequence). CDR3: CASSLKGTPEAFF. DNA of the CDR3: TGTGCCAGCAGTCTAAAGGGGACCCCTGAAGCTTTCTTT. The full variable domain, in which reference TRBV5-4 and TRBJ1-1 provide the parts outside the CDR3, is ETGVTQSPTHLIKTRGQQVTLRCSSQSGHNTVSWYQQALGQGPQFIFQYYREEENGRGNFPPRFSGLQFPNYSSELNVNALELDDSALYLCASSLKGTPEAFFGQGTRLTVV.

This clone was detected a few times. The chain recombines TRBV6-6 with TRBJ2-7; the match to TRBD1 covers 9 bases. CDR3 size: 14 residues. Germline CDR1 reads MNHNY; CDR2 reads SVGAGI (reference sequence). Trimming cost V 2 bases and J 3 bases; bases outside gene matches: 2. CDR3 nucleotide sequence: TGTGCCAGCAGTTACGGGACAGGGTTCTACGAGCAGTACTTC. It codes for CASSYGTGFYEQYF.

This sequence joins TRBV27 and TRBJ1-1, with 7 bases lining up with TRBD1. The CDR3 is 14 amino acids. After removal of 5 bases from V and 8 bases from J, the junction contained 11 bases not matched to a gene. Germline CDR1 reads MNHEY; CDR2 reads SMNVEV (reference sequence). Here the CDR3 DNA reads TGTGCCAGCAGTAAATACCGGGACAGCTCAGAAGCTTTCTTT. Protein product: CASSKYRDSSEAFF.

CDR3 nucleotides: TGCAGCGTTGAGAAGCCCGAGAACACTGAAGCTTTCTTT. This codes for CSVEKPENTEAFF. The chain recombines TRBV29-1 with TRBJ1-1; D gene ambiguous. Trimming removed 3 bases from V and 1 base from J, with 9 bases in between. The CDR3 spans 13 residues. Per the germline V gene, CDR1 is SQVTM and CDR2 is ANQGSEA.

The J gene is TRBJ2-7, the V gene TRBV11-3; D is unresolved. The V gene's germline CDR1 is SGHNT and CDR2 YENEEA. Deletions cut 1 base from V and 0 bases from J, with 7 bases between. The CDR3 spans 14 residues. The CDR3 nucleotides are TGTGCCAGCAGCTTAGCCCCTAACTCCTACGAGCAGTACTTC. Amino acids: CASSLAPNSYEQYF. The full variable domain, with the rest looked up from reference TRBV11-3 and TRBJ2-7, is EAGVVQSPRYKIIEKKQPVAFWCNPISGHNTLYWYLQNLGQGPELLIRYENEEAVDDSQLPKDRFSAERLKGVDSTLKIQPAELGDSAVYLCASSLAPNSYEQYFGPGTRLTVT.

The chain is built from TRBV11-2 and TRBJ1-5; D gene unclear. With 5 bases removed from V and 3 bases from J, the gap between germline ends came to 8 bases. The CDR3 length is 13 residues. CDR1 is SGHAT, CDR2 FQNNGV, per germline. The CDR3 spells CASSPWSNQPQHF. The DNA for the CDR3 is TGTGCCAGCAGCCCGTGGTCCAATCAGCCCCAGCATTTT.

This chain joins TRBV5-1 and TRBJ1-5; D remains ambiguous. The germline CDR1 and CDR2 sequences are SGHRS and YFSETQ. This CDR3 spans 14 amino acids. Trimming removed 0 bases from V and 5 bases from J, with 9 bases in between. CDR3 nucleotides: TGCGCCAGCAGCTTGGATGTAGGGTATCAGCCCCAGCATTTT. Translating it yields CASSLDVGYQPQHF.

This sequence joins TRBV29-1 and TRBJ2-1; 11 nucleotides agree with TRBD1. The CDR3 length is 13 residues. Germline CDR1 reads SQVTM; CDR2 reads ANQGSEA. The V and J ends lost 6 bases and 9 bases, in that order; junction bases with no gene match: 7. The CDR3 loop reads CSVGTGGRGEQFF. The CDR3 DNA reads TGCAGCGTAGGGACAGGGGGACGGGGTGAGCAGTTCTTC.

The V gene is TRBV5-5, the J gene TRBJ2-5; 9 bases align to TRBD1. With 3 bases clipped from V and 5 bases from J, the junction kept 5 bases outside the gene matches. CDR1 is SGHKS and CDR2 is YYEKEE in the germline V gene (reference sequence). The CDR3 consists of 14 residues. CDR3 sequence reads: CASSSTGGMETQYF. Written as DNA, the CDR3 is TGTGCCAGCAGCTCGACAGGGGGTATGGAGACCCAGTACTTC.

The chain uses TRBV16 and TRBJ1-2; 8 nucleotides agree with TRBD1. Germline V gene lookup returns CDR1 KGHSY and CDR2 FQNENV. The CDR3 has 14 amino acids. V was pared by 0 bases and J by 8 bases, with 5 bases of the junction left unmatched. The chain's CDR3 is CASSQSAGGFGYTF. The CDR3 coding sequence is TGTGCCAGCAGCCAATCTGCAGGGGGCTTCGGCTACACCTTC.

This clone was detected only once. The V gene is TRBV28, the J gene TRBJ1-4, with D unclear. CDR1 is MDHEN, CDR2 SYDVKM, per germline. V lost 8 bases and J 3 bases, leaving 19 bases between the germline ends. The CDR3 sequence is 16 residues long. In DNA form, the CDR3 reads TGTGCCAGCGCGTCAAGCCGCGGATCATCTAATGAAAAACTGTTTTTT. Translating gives CASASSRGSSNEKLFF.

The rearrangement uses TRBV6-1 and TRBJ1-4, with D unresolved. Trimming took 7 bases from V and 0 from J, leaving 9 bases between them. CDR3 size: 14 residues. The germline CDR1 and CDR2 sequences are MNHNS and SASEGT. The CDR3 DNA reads TGTGCCAGCACTATACTTGCAACTAATGAAAAACTGTTTTTT. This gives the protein CASTILATNEKLFF.

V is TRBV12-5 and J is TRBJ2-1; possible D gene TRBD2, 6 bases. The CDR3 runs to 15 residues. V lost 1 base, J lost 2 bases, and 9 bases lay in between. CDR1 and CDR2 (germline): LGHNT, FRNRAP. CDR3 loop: CASGLGGVTYNEQFF. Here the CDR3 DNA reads TGTGCTAGTGGTTTGGGCGGGGTCACCTACAATGAGCAGTTCTTC.